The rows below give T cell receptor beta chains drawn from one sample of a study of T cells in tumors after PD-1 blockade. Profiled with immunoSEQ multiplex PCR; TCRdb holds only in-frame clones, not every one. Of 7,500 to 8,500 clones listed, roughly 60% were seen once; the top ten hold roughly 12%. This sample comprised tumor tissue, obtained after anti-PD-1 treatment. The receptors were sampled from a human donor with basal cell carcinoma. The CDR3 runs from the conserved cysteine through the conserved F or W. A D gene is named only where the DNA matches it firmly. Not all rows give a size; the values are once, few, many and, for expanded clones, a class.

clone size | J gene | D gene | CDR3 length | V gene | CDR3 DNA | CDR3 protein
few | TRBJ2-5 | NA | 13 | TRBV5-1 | TGCGCCAGCAGTCAAGGGGGAGGAGAGACCCAGTACTTC | CASSQGGGETQYF
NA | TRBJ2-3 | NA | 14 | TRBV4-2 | TGTGCCAGCAGCCAAGGACTAGAAGCAGATACGCAGTATTTT | CASSQGLEADTQYF
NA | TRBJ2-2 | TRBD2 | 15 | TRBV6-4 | TGTGCCAGCAAGGGACTAGCGGGCACCACCGGGGAGCTGTTTTTT | CASKGLAGTTGELFF
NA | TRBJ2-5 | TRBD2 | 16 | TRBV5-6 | TGTGCCAGCAGCGTGAAACGGGGGGGGGCGTTGGAGACCCAGTACTTC | CASSVKRGGALETQYF
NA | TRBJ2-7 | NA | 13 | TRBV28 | TGTGCCAGCAGACGCTCCGCGGGTCAAGAGCAGTACTTC | CASRRSAGQEQYF
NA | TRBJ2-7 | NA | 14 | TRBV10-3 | TGTGCCATCCTCGACCCCCCGGAACGGAACGAGCAGTACTTC | CAILDPPERNEQYF
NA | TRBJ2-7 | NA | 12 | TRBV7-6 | TGTGCCAGCAGCGGACAACATTACGAGCAGTACTTC | CASSGQHYEQYF
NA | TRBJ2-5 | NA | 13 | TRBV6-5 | TGTGCCAGCAGTAGACTACGGCAAGAGACCCAGTACTTC | CASSRLRQETQYF
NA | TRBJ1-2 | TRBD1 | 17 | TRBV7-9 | TGTGCCAGCAGCTTAGCGGGGGACAGGGGCCTCAACTATGGCTACACCTTC | CASSLAGDRGLNYGYTF
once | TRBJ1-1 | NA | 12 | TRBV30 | TGTGCTCGGATGGGCAGGAACACTGAAGCTTTCTTT | CARMGRNTEAFF
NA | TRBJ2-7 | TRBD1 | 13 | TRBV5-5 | TGTGCCAGCAGCCCGGGACAGACCTACGAGCAGTACTTC | CASSPGQTYEQYF
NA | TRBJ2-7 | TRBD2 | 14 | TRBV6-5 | TGTGCCAGCAGTCCCTGGACTAGCGGGGAGGAGCAGTACTTC | CASSPWTSGEEQYF
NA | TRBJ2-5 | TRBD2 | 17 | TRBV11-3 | TGTGCCAGCAGCCAAGGGACTAGCGGATCCTACCAAGAGACCCAGTACTTC | CASSQGTSGSYQETQYF
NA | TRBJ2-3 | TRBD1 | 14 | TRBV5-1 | TGCGCCAGCAGCCCCGCGGGACAGGACGGTACGCAGTATTTT | CASSPAGQDGTQYF
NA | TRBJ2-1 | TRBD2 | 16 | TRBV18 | TGTGCCAGCTCCCGGGGTTCGGGACTAGGGTACAATGAGCAGTTCTTC | CASSRGSGLGYNEQFF
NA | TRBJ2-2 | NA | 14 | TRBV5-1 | TGCGCCAGCAGCTACCAGGTTTCCACCGGGGAGCTGTTTTTT | CASSYQVSTGELFF
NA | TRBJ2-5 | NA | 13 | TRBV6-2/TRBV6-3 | TGTGCCAGCAGTTACAAGGGTGGGGAGACCCAGTACTTC | CASSYKGGETQYF
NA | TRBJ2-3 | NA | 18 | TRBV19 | TGTGCCAGTAGTATTGGCCAGGGGGGGATTCCGGGCACAGATACGCAGTATTTT | CASSIGQGGIPGTDTQYF
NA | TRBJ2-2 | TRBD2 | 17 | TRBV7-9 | TGTGCCAGCAGCCGGGGATCAGCGGGGGGGCTGACCGGGGAGCTGTTTTTT | CASSRGSAGGLTGELFF
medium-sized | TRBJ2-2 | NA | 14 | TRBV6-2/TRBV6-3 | TGTGCCAGCAGTTACCCCGTGAACACCGGGGAGCTGTTTTTT | CASSYPVNTGELFF
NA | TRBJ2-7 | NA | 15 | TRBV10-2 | TGCGCCAGCAGTGAGGCAGCGGGCAACTCCTACGAGCAGTACTTC | CASSEAAGNSYEQYF
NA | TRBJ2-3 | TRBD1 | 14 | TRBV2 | TGTGCCAGCACCACAGGGACAGGGGCAGATACGCAGTATTTT | CASTTGTGADTQYF
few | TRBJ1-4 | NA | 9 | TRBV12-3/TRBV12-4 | TGTGCCAGCAGCTCGGCATTGTTTTTT | CASSSALFF
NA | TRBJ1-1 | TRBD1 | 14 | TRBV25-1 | TGTGCCAGCAGTGGAGGGGGCTTGGACACTGAAGCTTTCTTT | CASSGGGLDTEAFF
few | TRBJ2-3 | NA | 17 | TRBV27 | TGTGCCAGCAGTCCTAGAGACGGGTCGGCTAGCACAGATACGCAGTATTTT | CASSPRDGSASTDTQYF
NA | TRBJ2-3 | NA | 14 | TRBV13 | TGTGCCAGCAGCCCAGACGGGGGTACAGATACGCAGTATTTT | CASSPDGGTDTQYF